One and the same sample provided the 18 T cell receptor beta chains below, sequenced in a study of identifying expanded T cells in peripheral blood. The data were produced by immunoSEQ multiplex PCR, yet TCRdb's version contains in-frame clones alone and is incomplete. The sample has 70,000 to 95,000 clones, about 90% seen once. Sequenced sample: blood. Every receptor here comes from a person aged 18 to 75 in good health.

In this sample, this clone turned up once. The chain couples TRBV30 to TRBJ1-5; perhaps TRBD1 as D (5 bases). Per the germline V gene, CDR1 is GTSNPN and CDR2 is SVGIG (reference sequence). V was cut by 0 bases and J by 0 bases, with 12 bases left in between. The CDR3 runs 16 residues. The CDR3 nucleotides are TGTGCCTGGAGTGTAGGAGGGGCGATTAGCAATCAGCCCCAGCATTTT. The encoded protein is CAWSVGGAISNQPQHF.

The V call is TRBV5-1, the J call TRBJ1-3; TRBD1 might be the D (5 bases). Germline CDR1 is SGHRS and CDR2 is YFSETQ. CDR3 length: 15 residues. The V end lost 0 bases, the J end lost 1 base, and 8 bases lay between the germline ends. The DNA of the CDR3 is TGCGCCAGCAGCTTGGAAGGGGAATCTGGAAACACCATATATTTT. Translation: CASSLEGESGNTIYF.

Details on this clone: Other DNA sequences in this specimen translate into the identical CDR3. The chain recombines TRBV6-1 with TRBJ1-3, with D perhaps matching TRBD1 (5 bases). Germline V gene lookup returns CDR1 MNHNS and CDR2 SASEGT. The CDR3 loop spans 14 amino acids. The V and J ends lost 3 bases and 4 bases respectively, with 10 bases between them. CDR3 DNA sequence: TGTGCCAGCAGTGATGGGGCGTCCGGAAACACCATATATTTT. Translating gives CASSDGASGNTIYF.

V gene TRBV19 combines with J gene TRBJ2-1, with 7 nucleotides matching TRBD2. Germline V lookup: CDR1 LNHDA, CDR2 SQIVND (reference sequence). The V segment lost 7 bases and the J segment 2 bases; nucleotides outside the gene matches: 11. CDR3 length: 16 amino acids. The CDR3 sequence is CASTSPIAGAYNEQFF. The CDR3 nucleotides are TGTGCCAGTACCTCCCCCATAGCGGGTGCCTACAATGAGCAGTTCTTC.

This clone is a singleton in its sample. The chain joins TRBV28 to TRBJ2-7; the D is unclear. CDR3 size: 12 residues. With 2 bases removed from V and 3 bases from J, the gap between germline ends came to 5 bases. Germline CDR1 and CDR2: MDHEN and SYDVKM. CDR3 in DNA: TGTGCCAGCAGTTTAGAAGGCTACGAGCAGTACTTC. Translation gives CASSLEGYEQYF.

The J gene is TRBJ2-5, the V gene TRBV7-9; 9 bases align to TRBD2. CDR1 is SEHNR and CDR2 is FQNEAQ in the germline V gene (reference sequence). V gave up 5 bases and J gave up 5 bases; unmatched junction bases: 15. The CDR3 spans 17 residues. The DNA of the CDR3 is TGTGCCAGCAGCCCCCGGCGGGGGACTAGCCGTCATGAGACCCAGTACTTC. Translated, it gives CASSPRRGTSRHETQYF. The complete variable domain, with remaining parts taken from reference TRBV7-9 and TRBJ2-5, reads DTGVSQNPRHKITKRGQNVTFRCDPISEHNRLYWYRQTLGQGPEFLTYFQNEAQLEKSRLLSDRFSAERPKGSFSTLEIQRTEQGDSAMYLCASSPRRGTSRHETQYFGPGTRLLVL.

V gene TRBV29-1 combines with J gene TRBJ1-5; D is ambiguous. CDR1 SQVTM and CDR2 ANQGSEA come from the germline V gene. V was clipped by 4 bases and J by 0 bases, with 7 bases between them. The CDR3 runs 13 residues. CDR3 in amino acids: CSVASYSNQPQHF. The CDR3 DNA sequence: TGCAGCGTTGCTAGTTATAGCAATCAGCCCCAGCATTTT. Supplemented by reference TRBV29-1 and TRBJ1-5, the full variable domain reads SAVISQKPSRDICQRGTSLTIQCQVDSQVTMMFWYRQQPGQSLTLIATANQGSEATYESGFVIDKFPISRPNLTFSTLTVSNMSPEDSSIYLCSVASYSNQPQHFGDGTRLSIL.

This clone has just one count. The V call is TRBV7-2, the J call TRBJ2-3; 7 bases line up with TRBD1. The CDR3 extends over 15 amino acids. The trim removed 6 bases at V and 4 bases at J, leaving 10 bases unmatched. The V gene's germline CDR1 is SGHTA and CDR2 FQGNSA. As DNA, the CDR3 is TGTGCCAGCAGTGACCCAGGGGGTAAGGCAGATACGCAGTATTTT. Protein sequence: CASSDPGGKADTQYF.

In this sample, this clone turned up a few times. The chain combines TRBV28 with TRBJ2-1, with a weak D call TRBD1 (5 bases). V lost 5 bases to trimming and J lost 5 bases, with 19 bases between them. The CDR3 totals 16 residues. Looked up from germline, CDR1 is MDHEN and CDR2 is SYDVKM. CDR3 amino acids: CASSPPSAGSNNEQFF. The CDR3 DNA sequence: TGTGCCAGCAGTCCTCCGTCGGCAGGGTCCAACAATGAGCAGTTCTTC.

CDR3 residues: CASSLVSAGEPNTEAFF. As DNA, the CDR3 is TGTGCCAGCAGCTTAGTATCGGCAGGGGAACCGAACACTGAAGCTTTCTTT. The chain joins TRBV7-2 to TRBJ1-1; TRBD1 is a possible D gene (6 bases). The V end was cut by 1 base, the J end by 1 base, with 16 bases between. Germline values: CDR1 SGHTA, CDR2 FQGNSA. The CDR3 runs to 17 residues.

This chain joins TRBV6-6 and TRBJ1-3; 9 nucleotides match TRBD1. This CDR3 comprises 15 residues. V was pared by 3 bases and J by 4 bases, with 4 bases of the junction left unmatched. CDR1 and CDR2 (germline): MNHNY, SVGAGI (reference sequence). CDR3 coding DNA: TGTGCCAGCAGTTATGGGACAGGGTCGGGAAACACCATATATTTT. Amino acids: CASSYGTGSGNTIYF.

V usage is TRBV19 and J usage is TRBJ1-5, with D tentatively TRBD1 (5 bases). Trimming removed 4 bases from V and 3 bases from J, with 7 bases in between. This CDR3 has 13 amino acids. Per the germline V gene, CDR1 is LNHDA and CDR2 is SQIVND (reference sequence). The CDR3 region has the DNA TGTGCCAGTAGTAGAGGGGCCAATCAGCCCCAGCATTTT. It specifies CASSRGANQPQHF. Using reference TRBV19 and TRBJ1-5 for the parts outside the CDR3, the full variable domain is DGGITQSPKYLFRKEGQNVTLSCEQNLNHDAMYWYRQDPGQGLRLIYYSQIVNDFQKGDIAEGYSVSREKKESFPLTVTSAQKNPTAFYLCASSRGANQPQHFGDGTRLSIL.

The chain uses TRBV30 and TRBJ2-1, with 7 bases matching TRBD2. This CDR3 spans 12 amino acids. Germline CDR1 GTSNPN, CDR2 SVGIG (reference sequence). V lost 2 bases to trimming and J lost 7 bases; unmatched junction nucleotides: 2. The CDR3, as DNA: TGTGCCTGGAGTCCAGCGGGAAATGAGCAGTTCTTC. Amino acids: CAWSPAGNEQFF.

V and J are TRBV5-4 and TRBJ2-2, with D maybe TRBD1 (5 bases). V shed 5 bases and J shed 0 bases, with 11 bases lying between them. Germline V CDR1 and CDR2: SGHNT, YYREEE (reference sequence). The CDR3 has 15 residues. The CDR3 DNA follows: TGTGCCAGCAGTTCAGACAGCCCGAACACCGGGGAGCTGTTTTTT. Protein sequence: CASSSDSPNTGELFF.

This clone was seen once. This chain joins TRBV5-4 and TRBJ2-5; D remains ambiguous. Between the trimmed V and J ends, which lost 2 bases and 4 bases, there was a span of 9 bases. CDR1 and CDR2 (germline): SGHNT, YYREEE (reference sequence). This CDR3 region has 13 residues. CDR3 protein: CASSFGWGETQYF. CDR3 sequence (DNA): TGTGCCAGCAGCTTCGGATGGGGAGAGACCCAGTACTTC.

The chain uses TRBV5-5 and TRBJ2-3, with D maybe TRBD1 (6 bases). Germline CDR1 is SGHKS and CDR2 is YYEKEE (reference sequence). The CDR3 is made up of 14 amino acids. V lost 6 bases, J lost 2 bases, and 13 bases lay in between. The CDR3: CASTLGHLTDTQYF. In DNA, the CDR3 is TGTGCCAGCACCCTGGGACACCTCACAGATACGCAGTATTTT. The variable domain in full, with the rest retrieved from reference TRBV5-5 and TRBJ2-3, is DAGVTQSPTHLIKTRGQQVTLRCSPISGHKSVSWYQQVLGQGPQFIFQYYEKEERGRGNFPDRFSARQFPNYSSELNVNALLLGDSALYLCASTLGHLTDTQYFGPGTRLTVL.

This chain connects TRBV7-6 to TRBJ2-1; D is ambiguous. In germline, CDR1 is SGHVS, CDR2 FNYEAQ. Trimming left V 3 bases short and J 2 bases short, with 11 bases between. CDR3 size: 15 residues. CDR3 protein: CASSFEASPYNEQFF. The CDR3 bases are TGTGCCAGCAGCTTTGAGGCCTCGCCCTACAATGAGCAGTTCTTC.

This chain joins TRBV20-1 and TRBJ1-2; D unresolved. Germline CDR1 reads DFQATT; CDR2 reads SNEGSKA (reference sequence). The CDR3 has 10 residues. V lost 3 bases and J lost 8, with 7 bases in between. The CDR3 sequence is CSARTGGYTF. The CDR3 DNA reads TGCAGTGCTAGGACTGGCGGCTACACCTTC.